This T cell receptor beta chain was identified in a study of cytomegalovirus exposure and HLA in healthy donors. A remark on this clone: Its specificity is not known.

General study points: Across donors, most TCRs were seen rarely, yet some public ones were widespread. The study designated roughly 150 TCR beta chains cytomegalovirus-associated. Earlier findings revealed that most TCR beta V segments proved productive either about 90% or about 30% of the time.

V was pared by 0 bases and J by 1 base, with 6 bases between. Germline loops: CDR1 SGHRS, CDR2 YFSETQ. This CDR3 contains 14 residues. This PCR relied on a set of 60 Vbeta primers and 13 Jbeta primers. Profiling relied on immunoSEQ multiplex PCR, and the TCRdb table lists in-frame clones only, not all of them. The table includes some 200,000 clones, roughly 76% detected once. The chain has TRBV5-1 and TRBJ2-3, with D unclear. This clonotype was obtained from a man in his forties in good health and CMV-seropositive. Sequencing was performed on PBMCs. The CDR3 here is CASSLDQGTDTQYF. The CDR3 DNA sequence: TGCGCCAGCAGCTTGGATCAGGGCACAGATACGCAGTATTTT.